What follows are 26 T cell receptor beta chains derived from one specimen sequenced in a study of Tregs in tolerant kidney transplant recipients. TCRdb keeps only in-frame clones here, not all; method: immunoSEQ multiplex PCR. The table shows roughly 250,000 clones, with about 80% occurring only once. The sequenced sample was CD4+ T cells from blood. These receptors were collected from a human donor in good health.

The chain joins TRBV6-5 to TRBJ1-4; 7 bases match TRBD1. The junction had 14 bases not matched to a gene; V was cut back by 10 bases and J by 6 bases. The V gene's germline CDR1 is MNHEY and CDR2 SVGAGI. The CDR3 covers 15 residues. The CDR3 coding sequence is TGTGCCAATTTTAGGATAGGACAGGTCGATGAAAAACTGTTTTTT. Translation gives CANFRIGQVDEKLFF.

The J gene is TRBJ2-1, the V gene TRBV19; D is possibly TRBD1 (5 bases). The CDR3 sequence is 15 residues long. The germline gives CDR1 LNHDA, CDR2 SQIVND (reference sequence). Trimming shortened V by 0 bases and J by 7 bases, and 13 bases separated the two germline ends. The DNA for the CDR3 is TGTGCCAGTAGTATAGATCCCCAGGGTAAGAATGAGCAGTTCTTC. It translates to CASSIDPQGKNEQFF.

The rearrangement joins TRBV2 to TRBJ2-3, with 10 bases identical to TRBD1. CDR1 is SNHLY and CDR2 is FYNNEI in the germline V gene. The CDR3 has 15 residues. V shed 5 bases and J 1 base; nucleotides not matched to a gene: 3. CDR3 sequence (DNA): TGTGCCAGCAGTCCCGGGACAGGGGGCACAGATACGCAGTATTTT. This gives the protein CASSPGTGGTDTQYF.

The CDR3 DNA sequence: TGTGCCAGCAGCTTGGCCGGGGGAAGGATGGATGAAAAACTGTTTTTT. It specifies CASSLAGGRMDEKLFF. The chain has TRBV5-4 and TRBJ1-4; possibly TRBD1 for D (5 bases). CDR1 is SGHNT, CDR2 YYREEE, per germline (reference sequence). This CDR3 is built from 16 residues. The germline V and J ends were trimmed by 0 bases and 6 bases, with 15 bases remaining between them. Complete variable domain (other parts from reference TRBV5-4 and TRBJ1-4): ETGVTQSPTHLIKTRGQQVTLRCSSQSGHNTVSWYQQALGQGPQFIFQYYREEENGRGNFPPRFSGLQFPNYSSELNVNALELDDSALYLCASSLAGGRMDEKLFFGSGTQLSVL.

Details on this clone: This specimen includes other DNA sequences encoding the same CDR3. V usage is TRBV6-1 and J usage is TRBJ2-6; D possibly corresponds to TRBD2 (6 bases). The V gene lost 4 bases and the J gene lost 2 bases, with 9 bases spanning the gap. This CDR3 has 15 residues. Per the germline V gene, CDR1 is MNHNS and CDR2 is SASEGT. CDR3 sequence (DNA): TGTGCCAGCAGTGTTGGAGGGGCTGGGGCCAACGTCCTGACTTTC. Its protein product is CASSVGGAGANVLTF.

V is TRBV7-8 and J is TRBJ1-1, with D perhaps TRBD1 (5 bases). V lost 6 bases, J lost 5 bases, and 7 bases lay in between. CDR3 length: 11 amino acids. CDR1 is SGHVS and CDR2 is FQNEAQ in the germline V gene. The CDR3 DNA reads as TGTGCCAGCAGGACAGTGACTGAAGCTTTCTTT. Protein sequence: CASRTVTEAFF.

The V call is TRBV6-5, the J call TRBJ1-2; no definite D call. This CDR3 contains 14 residues. The germline V and J ends were trimmed by 2 bases and 8 bases, with 15 bases remaining between them. Germline V gene data show CDR1 as MNHEY and CDR2 as SVGAGI. DNA for the CDR3: TGTGCCAGCAGTTACGGGATTCAGAATCGGGGCTACACCTTC. Protein: CASSYGIQNRGYTF.

Of note for this clone: The same CDR3 arises from other DNA sequences in this sample as well. The genes are TRBV5-6 and TRBJ2-5, with D possibly TRBD2 on 5 matching bases. The V end lost 1 base, the J end lost 4 bases, and 8 bases lay between the germline ends. CDR1 and CDR2 from the germline V gene are SGHDT and YYEEEE. CDR3 length: 13 amino acids. The CDR3 region has the DNA TGTGCCAGCAGCTTGAGAGGGCGAGAGACCCAGTACTTC. Its protein is CASSLRGRETQYF.

This sequence joins TRBV5-1 and TRBJ2-3; 8 bases align to TRBD2. Looked up from germline, CDR1 is SGHRS and CDR2 is YFSETQ. With V trimmed by 3 bases and J by 6 bases, 6 bases remained unmatched. The CDR3 is 14 residues long. CDR3 sequence: CASSWTSQEDTQYF. CDR3 DNA: TGCGCCAGCAGCTGGACTAGCCAGGAGGATACGCAGTATTTT. The full variable domain, completed using reference TRBV5-1 and TRBJ2-3, is KAGVTQTPRYLIKTRGQQVTLSCSPISGHRSVSWYQQTPGQGLQFLFEYFSETQRNKGNFPGRFSGRQFSNSRSEMNVSTLELGDSALYLCASSWTSQEDTQYFGPGTRLTVL.

This clone was counted only a few times. The chain joins TRBV10-3 to TRBJ2-3, with D perhaps matching TRBD1 (6 bases). Germline CDR1 reads ENHRY; CDR2 reads SYGVKD. The CDR3 extends over 15 amino acids. The ends were cut back, 0 bases at V and 4 bases at J, with 11 bases in the middle. Written as DNA, the CDR3 is TGTGCCATCAGTGAGTCAGGGGGTGACGCAGATACGCAGTATTTT. This gives the protein CAISESGGDADTQYF.

The rearrangement uses TRBV10-3 and TRBJ2-1; 9 bases match TRBD2. The germline V gene has CDR1 ENHRY and CDR2 SYGVKD. The CDR3 extends over 14 amino acids. The J segment lost 5 bases and the V segment lost 5 bases, leaving 4 bases of the junction unmatched. CDR3 bases: TGTGCCATCAGTCGGACTAGCGAGCACAATGAGCAGTTCTTC. Its translation is CAISRTSEHNEQFF.

The genes are TRBV5-7 and TRBJ2-4, with D possibly matching TRBD2 (6 bases). TRBV5-7 is placed among ORFs of uncertain function. This CDR3 comprises 17 residues. The germline V and J ends were trimmed by 4 bases and 1 base, with 18 bases remaining between them. As DNA, the CDR3 is TGTGCCAGCAGCCTGGAGGGACCATTAAGGGCCAAAAACATTCAGTACTTC. Protein product: CASSLEGPLRAKNIQYF.

The V gene is TRBV7-3, the J gene TRBJ2-1, with D unresolved. Germline V gives CDR1 SGHTA, CDR2 FQGTGA. V dropped 1 base and J dropped 0 bases, with 4 bases sitting between them. This CDR3 is built from 14 residues. CDR3 nucleotides: TGTGCCAGCAGCTTAAGACACTCCTACAATGAGCAGTTCTTC. It translates to CASSLRHSYNEQFF.

The gene calls are TRBV18 and TRBJ2-1, with a tentative D call TRBD2 (6 bases). V was shortened by 4 bases and J by 8 bases, with 12 bases between the two germline ends. Germline CDR1 and CDR2: KGHSH and LQKENI. The CDR3 loop spans 13 amino acids. CDR3 nucleotides: TGTGCCAGCTCACAGCCGGGGGTTGATGAGCAGTTCTTC. Protein sequence: CASSQPGVDEQFF.

J is TRBJ1-5 and V is TRBV18; the match to TRBD1 covers 7 bases. This CDR3 has 16 amino acids. Looked up from germline, CDR1 is KGHSH and CDR2 is LQKENI. The V and J ends lost 5 bases and 6 bases, in that order; junction bases with no gene match: 13. The CDR3 here is CASSEQGFGLLQPQHF. The DNA of the CDR3 is TGTGCCAGCTCAGAACAGGGGTTCGGGCTTCTTCAGCCCCAGCATTTT.

This clone was counted only a few times. The genes are TRBV23-1 and TRBJ2-5, with no clear D. TRBV23-1 falls under the ORF class, with uncertain function. The V and J ends lost 0 bases and 2 bases respectively, with 7 bases between them. The CDR3 totals 14 residues. The CDR3 nucleotides are TGCGCCAGCAGTCAATCCAGAGGACAAGAGACCCAGTACTTC. Its protein is CASSQSRGQETQYF.

This chain connects TRBV27 to TRBJ2-7; TRBD1 matches at 8 bases. The CDR3 length is 15 residues. V lost 5 bases and J lost 3; bases outside the gene matches: 9. Germline loops: CDR1 MNHEY, CDR2 SMNVEV (reference sequence). For the CDR3, the DNA is TGTGCCAGCAGTCCCGTGGACAGGGCGCGCTACGAGCAGTACTTC. It encodes CASSPVDRARYEQYF.

As for this clone: This sample includes further DNA sequences coding for the same CDR3. This sequence joins TRBV5-1 and TRBJ2-7, with a possible D match to TRBD2 (5 bases). Trimming left V 0 bases short and J 2 bases short, with 9 bases between. CDR1 is SGHRS, CDR2 YFSETQ, per germline. There are 14 residues in the CDR3. The CDR3 DNA is TGCGCCAGCAGCTTGGTGGCGGGTACCTACGAGCAGTACTTC. Translated: CASSLVAGTYEQYF.

The CDR3, as DNA: TGTGCCAGCAGCCACCGATCGACAGGGGGCTACACTGAAGCTTTCTTT. Its protein is CASSHRSTGGYTEAFF. The gene calls are TRBV4-2 and TRBJ1-1; 10 nucleotides align to TRBD1. This CDR3 region has 16 residues. Germline V lookup: CDR1 LGHNA, CDR2 YNFKEQ. With 3 bases clipped from V and 3 bases from J, the junction kept 7 bases outside the gene matches.

This clone has only one observation. This rearrangement joins TRBV6-1 to TRBJ1-2; D uncertain. The CDR3 contains 16 residues. The germline V and J ends were trimmed by 0 bases and 4 bases, with 15 bases remaining between them. Germline CDR1 and CDR2: MNHNS and SASEGT. CDR3 DNA sequence: TGTGCCAGCAGTGAAGCATCAGCCGAGGACGGCTATGGCTACACCTTC. This translates into CASSEASAEDGYGYTF.

The sample holds a few counts of this clone. The chain has TRBV6-5 and TRBJ1-2; 7 bases are shared with TRBD1. CDR3 length equals 14 residues. Germline V gene sequence: CDR1 MNHEY, CDR2 SVGAGI. V trimming: 5 bases; J trimming: 4 bases; junction bases outside the gene matches: 7. CDR3 bases: TGTGCCAGCAGTAAACCGGGACAGCTCTATGGCTACACCTTC. Protein sequence: CASSKPGQLYGYTF.

This clone appeared a single time. The chain carries TRBV6-1 and TRBJ1-1, with D perhaps TRBD1 (6 bases). Trimming took 7 bases from V and 1 from J, leaving 16 bases between them. The CDR3 consists of 15 residues. The germline V gene has CDR1 MNHNS and CDR2 SASEGT. This CDR3 reads CASTGADNANTEAFF. The CDR3 DNA is TGTGCCAGCACAGGGGCGGACAATGCGAACACTGAAGCTTTCTTT.

The chain is built from TRBV10-1 and TRBJ2-7, with D unresolved. In germline, CDR1 is WNHNN, CDR2 SYGVQD (reference sequence). The CDR3 totals 14 residues. V was shortened by 8 bases and J by 2 bases, with 16 bases between the two germline ends. The DNA of the CDR3 is TGCGCCAGCGAGGACCCTTTCGATGCCTACGAGCAGTACTTC. It translates to CASEDPFDAYEQYF.

Points on this clone: Other DNA variants within this sample encode the same CDR3. The chain employs TRBV7-9 and TRBJ1-5, with D possibly matching TRBD1 (5 bases). The CDR3 totals 13 residues. Per germline, CDR1 SEHNR and CDR2 FQNEAQ (reference sequence). Trimming took off 4 bases at V and 7 bases at J, with 11 bases between the two ends. CDR3 bases: TGTGCCAGCAGCTCCCAGGGCGACCAGCCCCAGCATTTT. The encoded protein is CASSSQGDQPQHF.

The V call is TRBV11-2, the J call TRBJ2-1; D gene uncertain. Germline-derived CDR1 and CDR2 are SGHAT and FQNNGV. Trimming shortened V by 5 bases and J by 6 bases, and 14 bases separated the two germline ends. The CDR3 is 14 residues long. The CDR3 nucleotides are TGTGCCAGCAGCCCCAGGTCGTCGATCAATGAGCAGTTCTTC. Translated: CASSPRSSINEQFF.

The chain links TRBV30 to TRBJ1-3; D perhaps matches TRBD1 (5 bases). V dropped 8 bases and J dropped 8 bases, with 19 bases sitting between them. CDR1 GTSNPN and CDR2 SVGIG come from the germline V gene (reference sequence). The CDR3 loop spans 13 amino acids. In nucleotides, the CDR3 is TGTGCCCATACCCCCAAGTGGGGGGACACCATATATTTT. The encoded protein is CAHTPKWGDTIYF.